These T cell receptor beta chains were read from a single sample in a study of blood T cell repertoires in COVID-19. Repertoires were generated with immunoSEQ multiplex PCR, while TCRdb's copy carries only in-frame clones and drops some. The table shows roughly 250,000 clones, with around nine tenths occurring only once. Sequencing used peripheral blood. Receptors were obtained from a man aged 40-49 years who had recovered from COVID-19. Both conserved end residues are part of each CDR3. A D gene is named only where the DNA matches it firmly.

V,J,D,CDR3
TRBV24-1,TRBJ1-5,TRBD1,CATSQGAYQPQHF
TRBV2,TRBJ2-6,NA,CASHQAGANVLTF
TRBV7-8,TRBJ2-5,NA,CATSPRQVETQYF
TRBV6-5,TRBJ1-1,TRBD1,CASRLQGKGTEAFF
TRBV11-2,TRBJ2-7,NA,CASSPRALTREQYF
TRBV7-9,TRBJ2-1,TRBD2,CASSPPGTSRGNEQFF
TRBV6-5,TRBJ2-5,TRBD1,CASLPNRGGETQYF
TRBV7-9,TRBJ2-7,NA,CASSQGGDYEQYF
TRBV30,TRBJ2-5,TRBD1,CAWSYRQGAKETQYF
TRBV27,TRBJ2-1,NA,CASSLSGHNEQFF
TRBV5-1,TRBJ1-1,NA,CASSLTTAEAFF
TRBV30,TRBJ1-1,TRBD1,CAWDRGLNTEAFF
TRBV5-4,TRBJ2-2,NA,CASRAGRNTGELFF
TRBV5-4,TRBJ2-5,NA,CASSLGSGASQETQYF
TRBV9,TRBJ2-3,NA,CASSVGLARGLSADTQYF
TRBV4-3,TRBJ1-6,NA,CASSQASLQSPLHF
TRBV29-1,TRBJ2-7,TRBD1,CSVEGGTATKQYF
TRBV7-9,TRBJ2-2,TRBD1,CASLGTDNTGELFF
TRBV27,TRBJ1-1,TRBD1,CASSSQGQGVRNTEAFF
TRBV19,TRBJ2-1,TRBD2,CASSSGRGNEQFF